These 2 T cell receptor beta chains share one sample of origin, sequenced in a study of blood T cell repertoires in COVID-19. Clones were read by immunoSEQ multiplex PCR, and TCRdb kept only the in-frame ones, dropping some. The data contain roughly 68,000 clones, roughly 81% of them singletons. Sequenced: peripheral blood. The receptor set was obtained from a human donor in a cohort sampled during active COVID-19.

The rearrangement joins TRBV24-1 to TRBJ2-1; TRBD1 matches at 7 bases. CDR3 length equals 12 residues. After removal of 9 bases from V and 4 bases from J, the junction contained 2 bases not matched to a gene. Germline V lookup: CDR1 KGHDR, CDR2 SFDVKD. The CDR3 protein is CATETGYNEQFF. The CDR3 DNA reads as TGTGCCACCGAGACAGGGTACAATGAGCAGTTCTTC.

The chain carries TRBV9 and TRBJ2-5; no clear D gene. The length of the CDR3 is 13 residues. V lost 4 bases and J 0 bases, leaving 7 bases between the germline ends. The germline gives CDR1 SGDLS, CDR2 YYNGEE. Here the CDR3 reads CASSPQNQETQYF. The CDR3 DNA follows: TGTGCCAGCAGCCCCCAGAACCAAGAGACCCAGTACTTC.